The rows below give T cell receptor beta chains drawn from one sample of a study of PD-1 blockade in classical Hodgkin lymphoma. Profiled with immunoSEQ multiplex PCR; TCRdb holds only in-frame clones, not every one. The data show about 36,000 clones, around 63% seen once. Sequencing used peripheral blood mononuclear cells (PBMCs), obtained before the second cycle of nivolumab. These receptors all come from a human donor with classical Hodgkin lymphoma. Each CDR3 is given with its conserved first and last residue. A D gene is named only where the DNA matches it firmly. Size is stated for part of the rows, as once, few or many counts, or as a class when the clone is expanded.

TGTGCCAGCAGCACAATGGGGGTCGACAATGAGCAGTTCTTC | CASSTMGVDNEQFF | TRBJ2-1 | TRBV7-3 | . | .
TGTGCCACCAGCAAGCCCGGGCCAGCCTACGAGCAGTACTTC | CATSKPGPAYEQYF | TRBJ2-7 | TRBV15 | . | once
TGTGCCAGCAGTCCTCATTCCTACGAGCAGTACTTC | CASSPHSYEQYF | TRBJ2-7 | TRBV6-5 | . | .
TGTGCCAGCAGTTTTTGGCAGGGGGCGTCTGGGGCCAACGTCCTGACTTTC | CASSFWQGASGANVLTF | TRBJ2-6 | TRBV28 | TRBD1 | .
TGTGCCAGCAGCTCAATAGTGGGCGGGGAGCTGTTTTTT | CASSSIVGGELFF | TRBJ2-2 | TRBV7-9 | . | .
TGTGCCAGCAGTGTGGCTTCGGGTGAAGGTGAGACCCAGTACTTC | CASSVASGEGETQYF | TRBJ2-5 | TRBV2 | . | .
TGTGCCAGCAGTGAGCAAGGGATAAACACCGGGGAGCTGTTTTTT | CASSEQGINTGELFF | TRBJ2-2 | TRBV2 | . | .
TGTGCCAGCAGCTGGGGCGGGGGGGCGACCGGGGAGCTGTTTTTT | CASSWGGGATGELFF | TRBJ2-2 | TRBV5-4 | TRBD2 | .
TGTGCCAGCAGCCCCGACCTGACAGGGTCGGGCTACACCTTC | CASSPDLTGSGYTF | TRBJ1-2 | TRBV7-2 | TRBD1 | few
TGTGCCAGCAGCTTCATCTCTGGGGCCAACGTCCTGACTTTC | CASSFISGANVLTF | TRBJ2-6 | TRBV7-9 | . | .
TGTGCCAGCAGTTACTACAGGGGGTACTACGAGCAGTACTTC | CASSYYRGYYEQYF | TRBJ2-7 | TRBV6-5 | TRBD1 | .
TGTGCCAGCAGCCAAGACGCGACGGGGGGTTCCACCGGGGAGCTGTTTTTT | CASSQDATGGSTGELFF | TRBJ2-2 | TRBV4-2 | TRBD2 | .
TGTGCCAGCAGTCAAGCGACGGCTCAAGAGACCCAGTACTTC | CASSQATAQETQYF | TRBJ2-5 | TRBV2 | . | .
TGCAGTGCGATAAACGGAAACACCATATATTTT | CSAINGNTIYF | TRBJ1-3 | TRBV20-1 | . | few
TGTGCCAGCACCAGGGGGCGAGAGACCCAGTACTTC | CASTRGRETQYF | TRBJ2-5 | TRBV6-1 | TRBD1 | few
TGTGCCACTGAGCTAGCGGGGGTAGGCACAGATACGCAGTATTTT | CATELAGVGTDTQYF | TRBJ2-3 | TRBV2 | TRBD2 | .
TGTGCCAGCAGCTTGGACGGAAACTATGGCTACACCTTC | CASSLDGNYGYTF | TRBJ1-2 | TRBV7-2 | . | .
TGTGCCAGCAGTTTACGTCGACAGGGGTATGGCTACACCTTC | CASSLRRQGYGYTF | TRBJ1-2 | TRBV28 | TRBD1 | .
TGTGCCAGCAGCCAGTACGGGACAGCCCCCTACGAGCAGTACTTC | CASSQYGTAPYEQYF | TRBJ2-7 | TRBV7-3 | TRBD1 | .
TGTGCCACCCTCTTACCGGGGCTAGCTCCGAACACCGGGGAGCTGTTTTTT | CATLLPGLAPNTGELFF | TRBJ2-2 | TRBV19 | . | few
TGCGCCAGCAGGGCCCAGGGAGTGAATGAAAAACTGTTTTTT | CASRAQGVNEKLFF | TRBJ1-4 | TRBV5-1 | . | once
TGTGCCAGCAGCCAAGACCTTATACGGATAACTAATGAAAAACTGTTTTTT | CASSQDLIRITNEKLFF | TRBJ1-4 | TRBV4-2 | . | few
TGTGCCAGCTCACCACAAGGGTTAGCTCAGCCCCAGCATTTT | CASSPQGLAQPQHF | TRBJ1-5 | TRBV18 | . | .
TGTGCCAGCTCACCACCAACAAGTGGGGCCAACGTCCTGACTTTC | CASSPPTSGANVLTF | TRBJ2-6 | TRBV18 | . | few
TGTGCCAGCGGGGGGAACACCGGGGAGCTGTTTTTT | CASGGNTGELFF | TRBJ2-2 | TRBV11-3 | . | .
TGTGCCTGGAGTGTTGGAGGGGTTAGTGAAAAACTGTTTTTT | CAWSVGGVSEKLFF | TRBJ1-4 | TRBV30 | . | .
TGTGCCAGCAGCTTGGCAGACTATGGCTACACCTTC | CASSLADYGYTF | TRBJ1-2 | TRBV5-8 | . | .
TGTGCCAGCAGTGAATTCGGGGAGTCGACAGATACGCAGTATTTT | CASSEFGESTDTQYF | TRBJ2-3 | TRBV25-1 | . | once
TGTGCCAGCAGTGGAACAGCCAACCAAGAGACCCAGTACTTC | CASSGTANQETQYF | TRBJ2-5 | TRBV2 | . | few
TGTGCCAGCAGCTTAATCGTGGCGGGCGTCAACGAGCAGTACTTC | CASSLIVAGVNEQYF | TRBJ2-7 | TRBV7-3 | . | .
TGTGCCAGCAGTGAAGTTCCCATAGCGGGAGAGAGACAGTTCTTC | CASSEVPIAGERQFF | TRBJ2-1 | TRBV2 | TRBD2 | few
TGTGCCAGCAGCTTAGGTCGTAGCGGGGGAGACTCCAAAAACATTCAGTACTTC | CASSLGRSGGDSKNIQYF | TRBJ2-4 | TRBV7-9 | TRBD2 | .
TGTGCCAGCTCACCCCAAAATCCACATACAGGGAGCGCTGAAGCTTTCTTT | CASSPQNPHTGSAEAFF | TRBJ1-1 | TRBV18 | . | .
TGTGCCAGCAGCTACAGGGCGGGGGTTCAAGAGACCCAGTACTTC | CASSYRAGVQETQYF | TRBJ2-5 | TRBV7-3 | . | .
TGTGCCAGCAGTTTACACGGGAGACCCTACGAGCAGTACTTC | CASSLHGRPYEQYF | TRBJ2-7 | TRBV27 | . | few
TGCGCCAGCAGCCAAGATAGGGTTAGACAGCCCCAGCATTTT | CASSQDRVRQPQHF | TRBJ1-5 | TRBV4-3 | . | .
TGTGCCAGCAGATGGGCGGTCACAGATACGCAGTATTTT | CASRWAVTDTQYF | TRBJ2-3 | TRBV2 | . | .
TGTGCCATCAAAGGACAGGGCAAAAAGCACACAGATACGCAGTATTTT | CAIKGQGKKHTDTQYF | TRBJ2-3 | TRBV10-3 | TRBD1 | once
TGCGCCAGCAGCCCTCAAGGGGGCTCCTACAATGAGCAGTTCTTC | CASSPQGGSYNEQFF | TRBJ2-1 | TRBV5-1 | . | .
TGTGCCAGCAGCTTTCGCGGGACAGACACCGACTATGGCTACACCTTC | CASSFRGTDTDYGYTF | TRBJ1-2 | TRBV5-6 | TRBD1 | .
TGTGCCAGTAGTCCGTGGGTAGCCTCCTCTCAAGCTTTCTTT | CASSPWVASSQAFF | TRBJ1-1 | TRBV19 | . | once
TGTGCCAGCAGAGGACTAGCGGGGGATTACACCGGGGAGCTGTTTTTT | CASRGLAGDYTGELFF | TRBJ2-2 | TRBV5-5 | TRBD2 | .
TGCAGCGTTGAACCCCCAGGGAACGCAGATACGCAGTATTTT | CSVEPPGNADTQYF | TRBJ2-3 | TRBV29-1 | . | .
TGTGCCAGCAGCTTATTTAGGATTACTCCTACCCGAAAAAACATTCAGTACTTC | CASSLFRITPTRKNIQYF | TRBJ2-4 | TRBV13 | . | .
TGCGCCACACAAAGCGGGAGGGCCTCCTACGAGCAGTACTTC | CATQSGRASYEQYF | TRBJ2-7 | TRBV10-2 | TRBD2 | .
TGTGCCAGCAGTCCCCCTGCAGGGGACAATGAGCAGTTCTTC | CASSPPAGDNEQFF | TRBJ2-1 | TRBV7-9 | . | few
TGTGCCAGCAGTGACTCGACTAGCGGGAACACCGGGGAGCTGTTTTTT | CASSDSTSGNTGELFF | TRBJ2-2 | TRBV6-4 | TRBD2 | few
TGTGCCAGCAGCCGCAAGGGACAGGGTTTGACAGATACGCAGTATTTT | CASSRKGQGLTDTQYF | TRBJ2-3 | TRBV9 | TRBD1 | .
TGTGCCAGCAGCGTCGACAGTAACACTGAAGCTTTCTTT | CASSVDSNTEAFF | TRBJ1-1 | TRBV7-9 | . | .
TGTGCCACCAGCGAGACCTTCTTAGTTTATAATTCACCCCTCCACTTT | CATSETFLVYNSPLHF | TRBJ1-6 | TRBV15 | . | .
TGTGCCAGCAGGACAAGGGGGCTCGCCCAGCCCCAGCATTTT | CASRTRGLAQPQHF | TRBJ1-5 | TRBV28 | TRBD1 | .
TGTGCCAGCAGTTTCTACGGTATGAGCTACGAGCAGTACTTC | CASSFYGMSYEQYF | TRBJ2-7 | TRBV2 | . | .
TGTGCCACCTCGGCAGGGGTGGACTATGGCTACACCTTC | CATSAGVDYGYTF | TRBJ1-2 | TRBV6-6 | . | medium-sized
TGTGCCATCAGCCCCGTTACGAACACCGGGGAGCTGTTTTTT | CAISPVTNTGELFF | TRBJ2-2 | TRBV10-3 | . | .
TGTGCCAGTAAACGACAGGGTGAGGGGTCCTACGAGCAGTACTTC | CASKRQGEGSYEQYF | TRBJ2-7 | TRBV19 | TRBD1 | .
TGCGCCAGCAGCTTGGACAGTTTGAACACTGAAGCTTTCTTT | CASSLDSLNTEAFF | TRBJ1-1 | TRBV5-1 | . | .
TGTGCCAGCAGCCAGTCTGCGAGCTCTGGAAACACCATATATTTT | CASSQSASSGNTIYF | TRBJ1-3 | TRBV6-1 | . | .
TGTGCCTGGAAAGCGCAGGGGCAGGGTGGCTACACCTTC | CAWKAQGQGGYTF | TRBJ1-2 | TRBV30 | . | medium-sized
TGTGCCAGCAGCTTGTCCAGAAATCAGCCCCAGCATTTT | CASSLSRNQPQHF | TRBJ1-5 | TRBV7-9 | . | .
TGTGCCAGCAGCCAGGCAGGGAACACCGGGGAGCTGTTTTTT | CASSQAGNTGELFF | TRBJ2-2 | TRBV4-2 | . | .